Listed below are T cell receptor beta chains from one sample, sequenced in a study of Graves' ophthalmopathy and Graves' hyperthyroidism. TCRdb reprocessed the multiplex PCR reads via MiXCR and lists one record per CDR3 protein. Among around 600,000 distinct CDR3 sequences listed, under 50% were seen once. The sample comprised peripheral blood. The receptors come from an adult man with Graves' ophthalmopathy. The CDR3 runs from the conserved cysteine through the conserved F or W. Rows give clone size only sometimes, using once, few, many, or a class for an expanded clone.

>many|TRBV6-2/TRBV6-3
CASRAGGTYNSPLHF
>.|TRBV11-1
CASSYWSSGNTIYF
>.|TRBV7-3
CASSTGAGDTGELFF
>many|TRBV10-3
CATTGGNTEAFF
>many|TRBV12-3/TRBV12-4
CASSTGQQLFF
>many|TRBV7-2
CASSYGRINQPQHF
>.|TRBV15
CATSGSRRMETQYF
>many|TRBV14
CASRGQGTGELFF
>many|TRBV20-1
CSARAGGHQETQYF
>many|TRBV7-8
CASSLAGPLEQYF
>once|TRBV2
CATRAGTANGYTF
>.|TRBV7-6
CASSPDGGLTYEQYF
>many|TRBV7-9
CASSLAPGKGGYTF
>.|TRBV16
CASSHRQGWSEAFF
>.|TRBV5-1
CASSLAGGYTGELFF
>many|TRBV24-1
CATKNRSTGELFF
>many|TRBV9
CASSRTGNGNTIYF
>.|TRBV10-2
CASSGDQGIPGYTF